This passage covers 22 T cell receptor beta chains from one sample sequenced in a study of T-cell reconstitution after alpha-beta-depleted transplantation in children. During its preparation, the TCRbeta library received unique molecular identifiers. TCRdb independently ran MiXCR on the PCR reads; one entry per CDR3 protein. This sample has approximately 630,000 distinct CDR3 sequences, with roughly 14% found just once. The sample here was PBMCs, taken before TCRalphabeta/CD19-depleted stem cell transplant. The receptors shown here come from a girl aged 2 to 9 with congenital amegakaryocytic thrombocytopenia, due to receive a stem cell transplant.

Many counts were recorded for this clonotype. The chain has TRBV20-1 and TRBJ1-4; 7 bases fit TRBD1. The ends lost 6 bases at V and 5 bases at J; junction bases unmatched: 9. The CDR3 sequence is 14 residues long. CDR1 DFQATT and CDR2 SNEGSKA come from the germline V gene (reference sequence). The CDR3 DNA follows: TGCAGTGCAAGGGACAGAAGAGCGAATGAAAAACTGTTTTTT. Translated: CSARDRRANEKLFF.

This clonotype was counted ten times or more. The V and J genes are TRBV5-1 and TRBJ1-1; perhaps TRBD1 as D (5 bases). This CDR3 comprises 15 residues. Germline CDR1 and CDR2: SGHRS and YFSETQ. V lost 0 bases and J lost 3, with 12 bases in between. CDR3 nucleotide sequence: TGCGCCAGCAGCTTGGTGGGGAGAGGGGACACTGAAGCTTTCTTT. This sequence encodes CASSLVGRGDTEAFF.

The chain couples TRBV7-8 to TRBJ1-3; D is unclear. Germline V lookup: CDR1 SGHVS, CDR2 FQNEAQ. The CDR3 loop spans 13 amino acids. V was cut by 3 bases and J by 4 bases, with 7 bases left in between. The CDR3 region has the DNA TGTGCCAGCAGCTTTGAGGTGGGAAACACCATATATTTT. This gives the protein CASSFEVGNTIYF.

This clonotype was recorded many times. V usage is TRBV20-1 and J usage is TRBJ2-1; 15 bases map to TRBD2. After removal of 6 bases from V and 2 bases from J, the junction contained 17 bases not matched to a gene. The CDR3 has 20 residues. Germline CDR1 is DFQATT and CDR2 is SNEGSKA (reference sequence). DNA for the CDR3: TGCAGTGCCCAACCACTTCGGACTAGCGGGAGGGCAGTCACCTACAATGAGCAGTTCTTC. The encoded protein is CSAQPLRTSGRAVTYNEQFF.

The chain uses TRBV29-1 and TRBJ1-4; 9 positions agree with TRBD1. The CDR3 has 12 residues. Germline CDR1 and CDR2: SQVTM and ANQGSEA. V gave up 7 bases and J gave up 8 bases; unmatched junction bases: 5. The DNA for the CDR3 is TGCAGCGGGACCGGGACAGGGGAAAAACTGTTTTTT. Residues: CSGTGTGEKLFF.

The chain recombines TRBV5-1 with TRBJ2-2; perhaps TRBD1 as D (6 bases). Trimming left V 3 bases short and J 5 bases short, with 14 bases between. This CDR3 spans 15 amino acids. Germline lookup yields CDR1 SGHRS and CDR2 YFSETQ. DNA for the CDR3: TGCGCCAGCAGCTACCGGGACACCCTAACCGGGGAGCTGTTTTTT. Residues: CASSYRDTLTGELFF.

This clonotype was seen ten or more times. The CDR3 DNA follows: TGTGCCAGCAGGTTGAGCAGGCGCTCCTACGAGCAGTACTTC. It specifies CASRLSRRSYEQYF. This chain uses TRBV12-3 or TRBV12-4 with TRBJ2-7, with unresolved D. Trimming cost V 6 bases and J 0 bases, with 12 bases left between them. There are 14 residues in the CDR3.

The chain combines TRBV3-1 with TRBJ2-1; D may be TRBD2 (6 bases). The CDR3 totals 16 residues. Trimming took 4 bases from V and 5 from J, leaving 18 bases between them. The germline V gene has CDR1 LGHDT and CDR2 YNNKEL (reference sequence). In nucleotides, the CDR3 is TGTGCCAGCAGCCCATACGCCGGGACTGGCGACAATGAGCAGTTCTTC. Encoded protein: CASSPYAGTGDNEQFF.

This clonotype was seen ten or more times. The chain is built from TRBV5-1 and TRBJ2-1, with 7 bases identical to TRBD2. Unmatched junction bases numbered 5, after V lost 7 bases and J lost 4 bases. Germline CDR1 and CDR2: SGHRS and YFSETQ. CDR3 length: 13 amino acids. Here the CDR3 reads CASRDYTYNEQFF. CDR3 DNA: TGCGCCAGCCGGGACTACACTTACAATGAGCAGTTCTTC. Drawing the rest from reference TRBV5-1 and TRBJ2-1, the complete variable domain is KAGVTQTPRYLIKTRGQQVTLSCSPISGHRSVSWYQQTPGQGLQFLFEYFSETQRNKGNFPGRFSGRQFSNSRSEMNVSTLELGDSALYLCASRDYTYNEQFFGPGTRLTVL.

The J gene is TRBJ2-1, the V gene TRBV7-8, with 11 nucleotides matching TRBD2. Per the germline V gene, CDR1 is SGHVS and CDR2 is FQNEAQ. The CDR3 is 15 residues long. V lost 9 bases to trimming and J lost 6 bases; unmatched junction nucleotides: 10. The CDR3 bases are TGTGCCAGTTCTATTCTAGCGGGAGGTCGCAATGAGCAGTTCTTC. Protein sequence: CASSILAGGRNEQFF.

This clonotype was found many times. J is TRBJ2-1 and V is TRBV6-5; D is ambiguous. The CDR3 spans 12 residues. Trimming cost V 4 bases and J 8 bases, with 9 bases left between them. Germline V gene sequence: CDR1 MNHEY, CDR2 SVGAGI. DNA for the CDR3: TGTGCCAGCAGTTTTGATCGTTATGAGCAGTTCTTC. Its protein product is CASSFDRYEQFF.

The chain has TRBV16 and TRBJ1-1, with D unclear. Germline CDR1 is KGHSY and CDR2 is FQNENV. The CDR3 consists of 15 residues. Trimming stripped 0 bases from V and 3 bases from J, with 11 bases between. The CDR3 DNA is TGTGCCAGCAGCCAATCTGGACTTTCGGACACTGAAGCTTTCTTT. Encoded protein: CASSQSGLSDTEAFF. Looking up the rest from reference TRBV16 and TRBJ1-1 gives the full variable domain: GEEVAQTPKHLVRGEGQKAKLYCAPIKGHSYVFWYQQVLKNEFKFLISFQNENVFDETGMPKERFSAKCLPNSPCSLEIQATKLEDSAVYFCASSQSGLSDTEAFFGQGTRLTVV.

Many counts were recorded for this clonotype. At one boundary the junction diverges from the germline segment, which might be a read error. This sequence joins TRBV20-1 and TRBJ1-1, with D maybe TRBD1 (5 bases). Germline CDR1 and CDR2: DFQATT and SNEGSKA (reference sequence). The CDR3 covers 12 residues. The CDR3 here is CSARGRDAGMSF. As DNA, the CDR3 is TGCAGTGCTAGAGGCAGGGATGCGGGAATGAGCTTT.

The J gene is TRBJ2-5, the V gene TRBV5-1; D may be TRBD1 or TRBD2 (5 bases each). The CDR3 runs to 15 residues. The germline gives CDR1 SGHRS, CDR2 YFSETQ. The V end was cut by 4 bases, the J end by 4 bases, with 17 bases between. In DNA, the CDR3 is TGCGCCAGCAGCGTGGCAAGGGGAGTCGGAGAGACCCAGTACTTC. It translates to CASSVARGVGETQYF.

The chain employs TRBV5-1 and TRBJ2-7, with 8 bases fitting TRBD1. Trimming removed 2 bases from V and 3 bases from J; junction bases left unmatched: 4. Germline V lookup: CDR1 SGHRS, CDR2 YFSETQ. This CDR3 region has 14 residues. The CDR3 DNA is TGCGCCAGCAGCTTCTACGGACAGGGCTACGAGCAGTACTTC. It encodes CASSFYGQGYEQYF.

The chain joins TRBV12-3 or TRBV12-4 to TRBJ2-1, with 10 bases matching TRBD2. Trimming took 10 bases from V and 2 from J; bases not matched to a gene: 14. The CDR3 is 17 amino acids. The chain's CDR3 is CATTTSGTSATYNEQFF. CDR3 in DNA: TGTGCCACCACAACCTCCGGGACTAGCGCAACCTACAATGAGCAGTTCTTC.

There are many counts of this clonotype. Mismatch with germline at one junction end may stem from a read error. The chain recombines TRBV5-1 with TRBJ2-7; D might be TRBD2 (5 bases). CDR1 SGHRS and CDR2 YFSETQ come from the germline V gene. This CDR3 spans 14 amino acids. In DNA form, the CDR3 reads TGCGCCAGCAACTTGATGGGAGAGGTCAACGAGCAGTACTTC. Protein product: CASNLMGEVNEQYF.

Comment on this clonotype: One base away lies a much larger clone, so this may be a sequencing read error. CDR3 residues: CASSLLSGQYNEQVF. The CDR3 DNA follows: TGCGCCAGCAGCCTACTTAGCGGCCAGTACAATGAGCAGGTCTTC. The rearrangement links TRBV5-1 to TRBJ2-1; TRBD2 might be the D (6 bases). Germline lookup yields CDR1 SGHRS and CDR2 YFSETQ. The CDR3 extends over 15 amino acids. Full variable domain (missing parts from reference TRBV5-1 and TRBJ2-1): KAGVTQTPRYLIKTRGQQVTLSCSPISGHRSVSWYQQTPGQGLQFLFEYFSETQRNKGNFPGRFSGRQFSNSRSEMNVSTLELGDSALYLCASSLLSGQYNEQVFGPGTRLTVL.

V is TRBV6-1 and J is TRBJ2-4; 10 bases map to TRBD2. Losses at the gene ends were 4 bases for V and 5 bases for J; bases not matched to a gene: 8. CDR1 is MNHNS and CDR2 is SASEGT in the germline V gene. This CDR3 spans 16 amino acids. CDR3 DNA: TGTGCCAGCAGTGGGGCCATAGCGGGAGGCCAAAACATTCAGTACTTC. As protein: CASSGAIAGGQNIQYF.

This clonotype has only a few counts. The chain joins TRBV21-1 to TRBJ2-7; the listed D gene, TRBD1, was not tested against the DNA. TRBV21-1 is a pseudogene. The CDR3 totals 15 residues. CDR3 in amino acids: CASRINTGYSYEQYF. Here the CDR3 DNA reads TGTGCCAGCAGGATAAACACAGGATACTCCTACGAGCAGTACTTC.

This clonotype has ten or more counts. This chain's CDR3 is CASSLRDLRRNEQFF. CDR3 sequence (DNA): TGCGCCAGCAGCTTACGGGACCTCCGACGCAATGAGCAGTTCTTC. The chain carries TRBV5-1 and TRBJ2-1; the D gene could be TRBD1 or TRBD2 (5 bases each). V shed 2 bases and J shed 6 bases, with 15 bases lying between them. The CDR3 sequence is 15 residues long. The germline CDR1 and CDR2 sequences are SGHRS and YFSETQ.

This clonotype was seen repeatedly, ten times or more. The CDR3 DNA sequence: TGTGCCAGCAGTTTCCAACCATTATACGAGCAGTACTTC. It encodes CASSFQPLYEQYF. The genes are TRBV27 and TRBJ2-7; unclear D gene. This CDR3 has 13 residues. The V and J ends lost 3 bases and 4 bases respectively, with 10 bases between them. Germline lookup yields CDR1 MNHEY and CDR2 SMNVEV (reference sequence).